This T cell receptor (beta chain) appears in the sequencing data of a study of blood T cell repertoires in COVID-19. On the study more broadly: COVID-19 samples collected from the United States, Italy and Spain covered acute and convalescent phases.

In the original processing: Estimation of nucleated cell counts relied on the amplification of reference gene primers. Clones were read by immunoSEQ multiplex PCR, and TCRdb kept only the in-frame ones, dropping some. V, J and clone size derive from that table, while D and trimming were established from the DNA sequence. This sample has 60,000 to 80,000 clones, with approximately 90% found just once. The V gene lost 1 base and the J gene lost 4 bases, with 7 bases spanning the gap. CDR3 length: 13 amino acids. In germline, CDR1 is SEHNR, CDR2 FQNEAQ (reference sequence). This clonotype was obtained from a man between 60 and 75 years old with acute or convalescent COVID-19. Sequencing input: peripheral blood. This chain connects TRBV7-9 to TRBJ1-2; no clear D gene. The CDR3 loop reads CASSLEQFYGYTF. The CDR3 DNA sequence: TGTGCCAGCAGCTTAGAGCAATTCTATGGCTACACCTTC.